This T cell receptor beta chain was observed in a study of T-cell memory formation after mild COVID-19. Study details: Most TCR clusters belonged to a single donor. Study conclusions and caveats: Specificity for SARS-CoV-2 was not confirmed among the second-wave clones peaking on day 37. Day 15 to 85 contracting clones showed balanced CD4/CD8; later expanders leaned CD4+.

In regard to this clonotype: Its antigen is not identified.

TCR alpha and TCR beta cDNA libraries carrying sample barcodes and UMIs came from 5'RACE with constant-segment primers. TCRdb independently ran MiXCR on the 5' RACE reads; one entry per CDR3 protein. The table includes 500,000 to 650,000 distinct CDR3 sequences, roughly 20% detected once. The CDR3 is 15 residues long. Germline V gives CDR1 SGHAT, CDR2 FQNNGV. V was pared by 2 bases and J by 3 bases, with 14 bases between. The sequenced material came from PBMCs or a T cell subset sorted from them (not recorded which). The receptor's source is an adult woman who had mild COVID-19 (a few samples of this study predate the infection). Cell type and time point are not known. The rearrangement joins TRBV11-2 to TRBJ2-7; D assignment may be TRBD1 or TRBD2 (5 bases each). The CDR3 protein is CASSLRAGTVYEQYF. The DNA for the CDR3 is TGTGCCAGCAGCTTAAGGGCCGGGACCGTCTACGAGCAGTACTTC. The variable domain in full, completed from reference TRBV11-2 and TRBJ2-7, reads EAGVAQSPRYKIIEKRQSVAFWCNPISGHATLYWYQQILGQGPKLLIQFQNNGVVDDSQLPKDRFSAERLKGVDSTLKIQPAKLEDSAVYLCASSLRAGTVYEQYFGPGTRLTVT.